This TCR beta chain originates from a study of T cell responses to AZD1222 COVID-19 vaccine (dated by TCRdb to the early 2020s). Some background on the complete study: AZD1222 recipients given second doses at about 4 weeks or at about 12 weeks were pooled, since spike-specific TCR depth and breadth were not found to differ between the two schedules. Enrollment into the trials was organized by age into subgroups of 18-55, 56-69 and 70-plus years, and those subgroups contained about 150, 27 and 61 TCR-sequenced participants, respectively. TCR sequencing was performed for 230 to 250 trial participants, of whom about 200 were given two doses of AZD1222 and around 25 were given two doses of MenACWY control vaccine. Study-level results and caveats: CD4 TCRs associated with the vaccine covered the entire spike protein, and the dominant responses were in regions 160-218 and 743-854. Nearly half of unique spike-specific TCRs reportedly recognized epitopes outside regions mutated in the B.1.351 and B.1.1.7 variants. Only a handful of AZD1222 recipients were SARS-CoV-2 seropositive at baseline, limiting conclusions about previously exposed vaccinees. Because no day 14 peak-response samples were available, the repertoires could be characterized only after the peak T cell response. The 56-69-year group was small, and its depth increase did not reach significance, likely because of low power. Participants were mostly white British and included more females than males, and it was suggested by the authors that clonal diversity may have been underestimated. Spike-specific TCR breadth and depth rose significantly after two AZD1222 doses compared with day 0 and with MenACWY recipients.

To note about this clone: Its antigen is still unknown. The junction and the germline gene differ at one end; a read error may be behind it.

Per the publication, the time point label means: baseline before first vaccination. Vaccinee samples came from UK trials COV001 and COV002, including a single-blind randomized controlled phase 2/3 trial of AZD1222 (ChAdOx1 nCoV-19) in healthy adults. For TCRbeta chain sequencing, PBMC samples from trial participants were taken at day 0 and at day 28 after the second dose. The CDR3 regions of human TCRbeta chains were analyzed by immunosequencing. As for the original processing: Repertoire TCRs were matched against a reference library of SARS-CoV-2-specific TCRs generated with the MIRA antigen-specificity platform. Breadth was defined as the fraction of unique TCRs that were SARS-CoV-2-associated. Depth was defined as the fraction of total T cells that were SARS-CoV-2-associated. Using the MIRA data, every spike-specific TCR was mapped to the spike region that the TCR reacted to and assigned to either a CD4 or a CD8 class. Log10-transformed breadth and depth values were compared by one-way ANOVA with Sidak's multiple comparisons tests. Held by TCRdb, this immuneACCESS table contains in-frame sequences only and omits some clones. Under half of the omission traces to an unresolved V gene where checked; the cause of the rest is unknown. That table furnishes V, J and clone size, whereas the DNA furnished D and trimming. Within this sample are 100,000 to 150,000 clones, with about nine tenths of them counted one time only. Roughly 7% of the sample is held by the ten biggest clonotypes.

The source was peripheral blood, collected on day 0 of AZD1222 vaccination. The TCR comes from an adult in good health.

The DNA is as follows: TGTGCTAGCAGCTTAGAGCTCAGGCACGGCGGGGAGCTGTTTTTT. Its translation reads: CASSLELRHGGELFF. Recombination joined TRBV7-7 with TRBJ2-2; no D gene is confidently identified. The CDR3 covers 15 residues, taking in both the cysteine and the phenylalanine. The read is trimmed to its CDR3 DNA, 45 bases read in frame from base 1. The germline V gene (reference sequence) supplies CDR1 SSHAT and CDR2 FNYEAQ.